These T cell receptor beta chains were read from a single sample in a study of human T cells and chemical hapten exposure. From the RACE reads, TCRdb called clonotypes with MiXCR, one entry per CDR3 protein. The sample records about 140,000 distinct CDR3 sequences, around 11% being singletons. The material was whole blood, obtained in connection with sensitization to the hapten diphenylcyclopropenone (DPC). The receptor set was obtained from a woman aged 45-60 years with alopecia areata. Some clones in this sample may be carry-over from other donors' samples. Each CDR3 is given with its conserved first and last residue. The D gene is left open where the match is weak.

NA,TRBV5-6,TRBJ2-1,CASSLELNEQFF
NA,TRBV6-1,TRBJ2-6,CASSETAGANVLTF
NA,TRBV11-2,TRBJ2-2,CASSSHGYTGELFF
TRBD1,TRBV4-1,TRBJ1-5,CASSPGQLYSNQPQHF
TRBD2,TRBV10-3,TRBJ2-1,CAISEAGGGNNEQFF
NA,TRBV29-1,TRBJ2-2,CSVDAPHSRGTGELFF
TRBD1,TRBV20-1,TRBJ2-1,CSARPPGGQGNYEQFF
NA,TRBV30,TRBJ1-4,CAWSPSEKVFF
NA,TRBV19,TRBJ2-1,CASSIKARSSYNEQFF
NA,TRBV20-1,TRBJ1-1,CSAYGNTEAFF
NA,TRBV29-1,TRBJ2-7,CSVGLGVGEQYF
NA,TRBV6-2/TRBV6-3,TRBJ2-5,CASSSTGTGQTQYF
NA,TRBV12-5,TRBJ2-5,CASGSGETQYF
NA,TRBV7-9,TRBJ1-1,CASRGREKTEAFF
NA,TRBV7-2,TRBJ2-3,CASSLVVGTNTQYF
NA,TRBV6-1,TRBJ2-7,CASSELGRGEQYF
NA,TRBV6-4,TRBJ2-1,CASNQPGPEGYNEQFF
TRBD1,TRBV29-1,TRBJ1-1,CSTLDRGVEAFF
TRBD2,TRBV5-5,TRBJ2-5,CASSLGMAGGPETQYF
NA,TRBV5-1,TRBJ2-2,CASSLGKSSGELFF
TRBD1,TRBV5-4,TRBJ2-5,CASSLPGQWEETQYF
TRBD1,TRBV29-1,TRBJ1-4,CSVTGGTNEKLFF
TRBD1,TRBV28,TRBJ1-5,CASSFRGTVSNQPQHF
NA,TRBV28,TRBJ1-5,CASSPRIPMGVINQPQHF
NA,TRBV2,TRBJ2-5,CASSDLGTGCF
NA,TRBV11-1,TRBJ2-5,CASSLANRQETQYF
TRBD2,TRBV6-5,TRBJ2-1,CASSYFTGAGGSNEQFF
NA,TRBV2,TRBJ1-5,CASSVSGAQPQHF
TRBD1,TRBV19,TRBJ2-1,CASSIGPQGSSYNEQFF
TRBD1,TRBV7-9,TRBJ2-7,CASSFSPGQSSYEQYF
TRBD2,TRBV4-2,TRBJ2-7,CASSPLAGATYEQYF
NA,TRBV2,TRBJ2-6,CASSERSTGANVLTF
NA,TRBV19,TRBJ2-3,CASSLADTQYF
NA,TRBV11-3,TRBJ1-2,CASSLEGDYGYTF